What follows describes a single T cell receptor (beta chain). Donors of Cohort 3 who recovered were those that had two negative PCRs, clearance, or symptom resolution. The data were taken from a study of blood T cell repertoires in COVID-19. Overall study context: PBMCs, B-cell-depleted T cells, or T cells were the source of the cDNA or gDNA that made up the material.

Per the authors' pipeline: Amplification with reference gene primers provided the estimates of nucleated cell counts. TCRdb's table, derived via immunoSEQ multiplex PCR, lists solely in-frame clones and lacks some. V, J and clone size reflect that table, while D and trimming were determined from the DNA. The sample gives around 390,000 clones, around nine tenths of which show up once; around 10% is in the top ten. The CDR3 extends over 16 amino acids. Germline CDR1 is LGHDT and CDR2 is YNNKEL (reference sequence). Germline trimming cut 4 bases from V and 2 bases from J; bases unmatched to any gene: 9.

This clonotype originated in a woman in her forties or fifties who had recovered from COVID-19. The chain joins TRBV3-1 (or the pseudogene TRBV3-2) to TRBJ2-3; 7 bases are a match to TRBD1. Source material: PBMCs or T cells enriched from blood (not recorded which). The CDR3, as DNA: TGTGCCAGCAGCCGCTACAGGGGTGAGGCCACAGATACGCAGTATTTT. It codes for CASSRYRGEATDTQYF.